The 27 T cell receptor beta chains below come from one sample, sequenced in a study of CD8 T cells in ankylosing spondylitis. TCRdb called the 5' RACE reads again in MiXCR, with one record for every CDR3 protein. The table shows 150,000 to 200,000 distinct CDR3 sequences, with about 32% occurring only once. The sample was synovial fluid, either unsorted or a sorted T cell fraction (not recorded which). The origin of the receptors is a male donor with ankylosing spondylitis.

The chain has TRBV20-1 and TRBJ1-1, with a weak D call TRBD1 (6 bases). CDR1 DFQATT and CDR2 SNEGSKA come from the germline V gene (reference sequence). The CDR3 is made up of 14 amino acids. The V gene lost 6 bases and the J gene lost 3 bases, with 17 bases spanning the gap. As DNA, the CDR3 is TGCAGTGCACCTGGCGGGGGGCTTGACACTGAAGCTTTCTTT. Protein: CSAPGGGLDTEAFF.

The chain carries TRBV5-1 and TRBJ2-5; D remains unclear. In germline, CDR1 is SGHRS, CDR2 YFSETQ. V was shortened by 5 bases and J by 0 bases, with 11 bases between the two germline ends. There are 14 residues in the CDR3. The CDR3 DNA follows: TGCGCCAGCAGTTTTATTACGTACCAAGAGACCCAGTACTTC. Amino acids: CASSFITYQETQYF.

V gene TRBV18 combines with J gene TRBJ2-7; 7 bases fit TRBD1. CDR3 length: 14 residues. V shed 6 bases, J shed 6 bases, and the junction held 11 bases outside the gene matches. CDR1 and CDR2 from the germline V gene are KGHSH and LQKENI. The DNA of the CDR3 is TGTGCCAGCTCCACCGGGACAGACGTCTTCGAGCAGTACTTC. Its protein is CASSTGTDVFEQYF.

The CDR3 is CASSFSGASYEQYF. Written as DNA, the CDR3 is TGTGCCAGCAGTTTCTCCGGAGCCTCCTACGAGCAGTACTTC. The gene calls are TRBV12-3 or TRBV12-4 and TRBJ2-7; D is unclear. The CDR3 is 14 amino acids. Trimming took off 3 bases at V and 0 bases at J, with 9 bases between the two ends.

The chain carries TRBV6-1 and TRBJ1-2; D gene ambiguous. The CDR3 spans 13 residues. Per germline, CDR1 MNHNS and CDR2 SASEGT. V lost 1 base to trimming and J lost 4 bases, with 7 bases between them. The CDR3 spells CASSEDSTYGYTF. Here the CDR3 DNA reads TGTGCCAGCAGTGAAGACAGCACCTATGGCTACACCTTC.

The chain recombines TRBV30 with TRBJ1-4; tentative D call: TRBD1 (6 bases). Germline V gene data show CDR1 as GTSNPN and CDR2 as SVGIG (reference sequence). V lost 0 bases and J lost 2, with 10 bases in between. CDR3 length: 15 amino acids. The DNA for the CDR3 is TGTGCCTGGAGTGTAGGGGGATATACTAATGAAAAACTGTTTTTT. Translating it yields CAWSVGGYTNEKLFF. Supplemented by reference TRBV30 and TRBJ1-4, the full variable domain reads SQTIHQWPATLVQPVGSPLSLECTVEGTSNPNLYWYRQAAGRGLQLLFYSVGIGQISSEVPQNLSASRPQDRQFILSSKKLLLSDSGFYLCAWSVGGYTNEKLFFGSGTQLSVL.

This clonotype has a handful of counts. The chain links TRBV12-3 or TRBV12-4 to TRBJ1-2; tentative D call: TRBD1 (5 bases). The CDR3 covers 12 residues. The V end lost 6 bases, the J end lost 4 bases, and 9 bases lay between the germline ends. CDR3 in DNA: TGTGCCAGCAGAATGGGGGTCTATGGCTACACCTTC. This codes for CASRMGVYGYTF.

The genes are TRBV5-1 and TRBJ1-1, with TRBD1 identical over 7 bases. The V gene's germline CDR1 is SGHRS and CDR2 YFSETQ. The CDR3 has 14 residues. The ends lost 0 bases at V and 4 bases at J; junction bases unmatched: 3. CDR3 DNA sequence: TGCGCCAGCAGCTTGGCCGGGACAGTCACTGAAGCTTTCTTT. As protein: CASSLAGTVTEAFF. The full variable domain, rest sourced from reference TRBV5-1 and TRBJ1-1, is KAGVTQTPRYLIKTRGQQVTLSCSPISGHRSVSWYQQTPGQGLQFLFEYFSETQRNKGNFPGRFSGRQFSNSRSEMNVSTLELGDSALYLCASSLAGTVTEAFFGQGTRLTVV.

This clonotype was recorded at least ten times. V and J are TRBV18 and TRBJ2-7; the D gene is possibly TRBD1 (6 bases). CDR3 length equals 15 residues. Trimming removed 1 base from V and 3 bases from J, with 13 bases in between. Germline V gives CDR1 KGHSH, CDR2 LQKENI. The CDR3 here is CASSPRRTANYEQYF. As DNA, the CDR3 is TGTGCCAGCTCACCACGGCGGACAGCTAACTACGAGCAGTACTTC.

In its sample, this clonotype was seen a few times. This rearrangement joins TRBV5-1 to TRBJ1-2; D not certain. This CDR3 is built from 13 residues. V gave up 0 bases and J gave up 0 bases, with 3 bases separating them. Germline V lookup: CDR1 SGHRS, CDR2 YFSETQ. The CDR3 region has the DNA TGCGCCAGCAGCTTGGAACCTAACTATGGCTACACCTTC. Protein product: CASSLEPNYGYTF.

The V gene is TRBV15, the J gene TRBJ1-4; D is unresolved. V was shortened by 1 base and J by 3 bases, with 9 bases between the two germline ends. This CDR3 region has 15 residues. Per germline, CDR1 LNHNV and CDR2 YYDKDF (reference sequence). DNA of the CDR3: TGTGCCACCAGCAGAGGGTCCCCAGCTAATGAAAAACTGTTTTTT. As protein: CATSRGSPANEKLFF.

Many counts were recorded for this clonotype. The CDR3 loop reads CASQLTVNTEAFF. The CDR3 nucleotides read TGTGCCAGCCAGCTGACAGTGAACACTGAAGCTTTCTTT. The chain carries TRBV6-1 and TRBJ1-1; a weak D match, TRBD1 (5 bases). Germline loops: CDR1 MNHNS, CDR2 SASEGT. The ends were cut back, 8 bases at V and 0 bases at J, with 10 bases in the middle. This CDR3 has 13 residues.

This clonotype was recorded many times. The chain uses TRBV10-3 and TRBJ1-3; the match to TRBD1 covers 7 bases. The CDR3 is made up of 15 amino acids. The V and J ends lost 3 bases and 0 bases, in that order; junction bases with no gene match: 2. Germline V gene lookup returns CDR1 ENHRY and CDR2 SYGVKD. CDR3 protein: CAISEGGLSGNTIYF. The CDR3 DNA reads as TGTGCCATCAGTGAAGGGGGCCTCTCTGGAAACACCATATATTTT.

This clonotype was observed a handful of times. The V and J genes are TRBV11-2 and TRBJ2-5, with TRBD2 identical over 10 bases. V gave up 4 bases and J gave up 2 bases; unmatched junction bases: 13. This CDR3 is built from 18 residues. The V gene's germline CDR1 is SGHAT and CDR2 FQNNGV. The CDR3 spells CASSSARAASGSQETQYF. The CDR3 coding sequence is TGTGCCAGCAGCTCGGCTAGGGCCGCTAGCGGGAGTCAAGAGACCCAGTACTTC.

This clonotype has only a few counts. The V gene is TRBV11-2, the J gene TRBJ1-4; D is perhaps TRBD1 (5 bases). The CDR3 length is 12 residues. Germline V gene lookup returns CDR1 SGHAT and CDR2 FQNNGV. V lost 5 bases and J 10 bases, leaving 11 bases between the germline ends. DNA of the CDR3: TGTGCCAGCAGCCAAGGTGGGGGAAAACTGTTTTTT. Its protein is CASSQGGGKLFF. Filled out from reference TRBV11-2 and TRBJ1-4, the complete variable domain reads EAGVAQSPRYKIIEKRQSVAFWCNPISGHATLYWYQQILGQGPKLLIQFQNNGVVDDSQLPKDRFSAERLKGVDSTLKIQPAKLEDSAVYLCASSQGGGKLFFGSGTQLSVL.

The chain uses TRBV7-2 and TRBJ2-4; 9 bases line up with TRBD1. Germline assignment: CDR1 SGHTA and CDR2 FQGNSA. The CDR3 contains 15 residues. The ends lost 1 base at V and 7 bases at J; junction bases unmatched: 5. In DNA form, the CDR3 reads TGTGCCAGCAGCTTAGAGGGACAGGGTGGGAACATTCAGTACTTC. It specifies CASSLEGQGGNIQYF.

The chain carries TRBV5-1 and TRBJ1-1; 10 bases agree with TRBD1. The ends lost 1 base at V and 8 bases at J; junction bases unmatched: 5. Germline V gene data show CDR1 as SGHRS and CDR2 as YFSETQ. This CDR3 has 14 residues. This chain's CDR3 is CASSLMGQGTEAFF. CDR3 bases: TGCGCCAGCAGCTTGATGGGACAGGGGACAGAAGCTTTCTTT.

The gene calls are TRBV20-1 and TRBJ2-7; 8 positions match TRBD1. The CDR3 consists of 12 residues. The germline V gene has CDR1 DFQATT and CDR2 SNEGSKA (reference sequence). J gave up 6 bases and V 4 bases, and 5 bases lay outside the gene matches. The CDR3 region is CSATDRVGEQYF. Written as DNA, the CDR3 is TGCAGTGCTACGGACAGGGTCGGCGAGCAGTACTTC.

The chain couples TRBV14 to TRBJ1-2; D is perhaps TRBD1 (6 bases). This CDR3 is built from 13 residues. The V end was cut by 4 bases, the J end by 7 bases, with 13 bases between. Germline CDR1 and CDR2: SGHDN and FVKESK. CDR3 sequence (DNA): TGTGCCAGCAGCCGAAATGACAGGTCTGGCTACACCTTC. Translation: CASSRNDRSGYTF.

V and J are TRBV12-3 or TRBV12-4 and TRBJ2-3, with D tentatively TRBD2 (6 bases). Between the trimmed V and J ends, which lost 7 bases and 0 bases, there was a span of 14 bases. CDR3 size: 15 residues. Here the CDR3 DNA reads TGTGCCAGCACCCCGGCGGGGCTGAGCACAGATACGCAGTATTTT. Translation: CASTPAGLSTDTQYF.

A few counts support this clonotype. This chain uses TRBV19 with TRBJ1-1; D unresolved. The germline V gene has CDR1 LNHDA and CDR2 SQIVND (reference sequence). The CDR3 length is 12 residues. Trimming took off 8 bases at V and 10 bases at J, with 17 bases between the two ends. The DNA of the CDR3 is TGTGCCAGTTTACACAAGGGTGGTGGAGCTTTCTTT. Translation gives CASLHKGGGAFF.

The CDR3 is CASRLSGGHNEQFF. In DNA, the CDR3 is TGTGCCAGCAGGCTTAGCGGGGGTCACAATGAGCAGTTCTTC. The J gene is TRBJ2-1, the V gene TRBV6-1, with TRBD2 matching 9 bases. Unmatched junction bases numbered 5, after V lost 6 bases and J lost 5 bases. CDR1 MNHNS and CDR2 SASEGT come from the germline V gene. CDR3 length equals 14 residues.

The CDR3 sequence: CASSGQGTYEQYF. CDR3 nucleotides: TGTGCCAGCAGTGGACAGGGGACCTACGAGCAGTACTTC. The chain has TRBV25-1 and TRBJ2-7, with TRBD1 matching 8 bases. Germline-derived CDR1 and CDR2 are MGHDK and SYGVNS. The junction had 1 base not matched to a gene; V was cut back by 4 bases and J by 2 bases. The CDR3 totals 13 residues.

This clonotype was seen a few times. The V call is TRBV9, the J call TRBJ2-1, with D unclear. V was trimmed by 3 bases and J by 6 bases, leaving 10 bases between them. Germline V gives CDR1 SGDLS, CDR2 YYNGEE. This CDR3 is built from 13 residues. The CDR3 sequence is CASSETIANEQFF. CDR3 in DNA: TGTGCCAGCAGCGAGACGATAGCCAATGAGCAGTTCTTC.

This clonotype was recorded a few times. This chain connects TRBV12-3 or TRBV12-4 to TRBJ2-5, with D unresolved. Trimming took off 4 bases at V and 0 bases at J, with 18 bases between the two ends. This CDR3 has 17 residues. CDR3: CASSSSTVRSDQETQYF. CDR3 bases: TGTGCCAGCAGTTCATCCACCGTACGGTCAGACCAAGAGACCCAGTACTTC.

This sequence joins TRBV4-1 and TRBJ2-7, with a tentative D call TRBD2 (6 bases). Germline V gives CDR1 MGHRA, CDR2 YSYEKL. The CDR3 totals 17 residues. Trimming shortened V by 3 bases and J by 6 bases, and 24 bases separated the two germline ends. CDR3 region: CASSQDFPGGKGSEQYF. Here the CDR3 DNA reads TGCGCCAGCAGCCAGGACTTTCCTGGGGGGAAGGGCTCCGAGCAGTACTTC.

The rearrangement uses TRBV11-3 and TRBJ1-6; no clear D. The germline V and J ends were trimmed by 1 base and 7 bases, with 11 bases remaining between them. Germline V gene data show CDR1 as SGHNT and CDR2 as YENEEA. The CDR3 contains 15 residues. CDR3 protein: CASSLAPDGNSPLHF. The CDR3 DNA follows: TGTGCCAGCAGCTTAGCCCCGGACGGAAATTCACCCCTCCACTTT.